The text below deals with one T cell receptor (beta chain). This sample was included in a study of blood T cell repertoires in COVID-19. Clones were sequenced by immunoSEQ multiplex PCR, and TCRdb holds only the in-frame ones, with some missing. The sample lists about 54,000 clones; roughly 76% were seen once. The CDR3 has 18 residues. Germline lookup yields CDR1 SGHAT and CDR2 FQNNGV. Trimming at V came to 1 base and at J to 3 bases, leaving 11 bases not matched to a gene. The sequence derives from a woman aged 55-75 years with acute or convalescent COVID-19. The chain couples TRBV11-2 to TRBJ2-1; 8 bases align to TRBD2. The specimen was peripheral blood. CDR3 residues: CASSLGSQAGGLYNEQFF. The DNA of the CDR3 is TGTGCCAGCAGCTTAGGATCCCAGGCGGGAGGTCTCTACAATGAGCAGTTCTTC.